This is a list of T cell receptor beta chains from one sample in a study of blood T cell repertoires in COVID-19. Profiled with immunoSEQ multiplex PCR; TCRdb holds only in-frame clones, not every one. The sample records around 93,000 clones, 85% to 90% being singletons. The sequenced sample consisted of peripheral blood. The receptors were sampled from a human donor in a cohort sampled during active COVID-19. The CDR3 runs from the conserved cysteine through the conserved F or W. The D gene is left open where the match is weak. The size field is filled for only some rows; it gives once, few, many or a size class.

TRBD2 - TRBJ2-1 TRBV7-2 TGTGCCAGCAGCTTAGGGACTAGCGGGAGGTTGGGCCAGTTCTTC CASSLGTSGRLGQFF
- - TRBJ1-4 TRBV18 TGTGCCAGCTCACCATACGACAGAAGCGTATGGAATGAAAAACTGTTTTTT CASSPYDRSVWNEKLFF
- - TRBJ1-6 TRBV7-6 TGTGCCAGCAGCTTAGCGGGGGCCTCCTATAATTCACCCCTCCACTTT CASSLAGASYNSPLHF
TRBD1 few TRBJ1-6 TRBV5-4 TGTGCCAGCAGCCGACAGGGTGATAATTCACCCCTCCACTTT CASSRQGDNSPLHF
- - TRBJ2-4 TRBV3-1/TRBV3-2 TGTGCCAGCAGCCCAACGGCGGGAGCCAAAAACATTCAGTACTTC CASSPTAGAKNIQYF
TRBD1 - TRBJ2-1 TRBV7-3 TGTGCCAGCAGCTTTTTATCCGGGACAGGAGACAATGAGCAGTTCTTC CASSFLSGTGDNEQFF
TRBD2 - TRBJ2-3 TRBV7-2 TGTGCCAGCAGCCTAGGGATTAGCGGGGACCTTGAGTATTTT CASSLGISGDLEYF
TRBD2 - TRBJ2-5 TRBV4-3 TGCGCCAGCAGCCAAGGGCTAGCGGAACAAGAGACCCAGTACTTC CASSQGLAEQETQYF
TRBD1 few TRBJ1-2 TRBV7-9 TGTGCCAGCAGCTTAACCGGGACAGGCGGCGGCTACACCTTC CASSLTGTGGGYTF
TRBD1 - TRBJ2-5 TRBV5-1 TGCGCCAGCAGCTTGGACAGGGGCCTCGAAGAGACCCAGTACTTC CASSLDRGLEETQYF
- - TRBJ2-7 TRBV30 TGTGCCTGGAGTATCGGCGGGGTCCCCTTCACCTTC CAWSIGGVPFTF
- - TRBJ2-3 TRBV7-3 TGTGCCAGCAGCTTGGAGGGGAGCACAGATACGCAGTATTTT CASSLEGSTDTQYF
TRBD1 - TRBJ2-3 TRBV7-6 TGTGCCAGCAGCTTAATGGTTCAGGGGGAGGATACGCAGTATTTT CASSLMVQGEDTQYF
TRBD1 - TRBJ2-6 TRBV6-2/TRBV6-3 TGTGCCAGCAGTTACGCCACAGGGGGATCCGGGGCCAACGTCCTGACTTTC CASSYATGGSGANVLTF
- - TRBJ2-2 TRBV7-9 TGTGCCAGCAGCTTAGAGGTTTACAGCGGGGAGCTGTTTTTT CASSLEVYSGELFF
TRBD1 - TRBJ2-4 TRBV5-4 TGTGCCAGCAGCTCTCCCGACAGGGAAGCCAAAAACATTCAGTACTTC CASSSPDREAKNIQYF
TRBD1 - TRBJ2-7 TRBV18 TGTGCCAGCTCACCAACCTCGGACAGGGGTTTAGGAGAGCAGTACTTC CASSPTSDRGLGEQYF
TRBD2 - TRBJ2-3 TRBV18 TGTGCCAGCTCCCCTGGACTAGCGGGAGGGCCGGATACGCAGTATTTT CASSPGLAGGPDTQYF
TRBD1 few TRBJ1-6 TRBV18 TGTGCCAGCTCTCAAGGACAGGTCGAATTTTCACCCCTCCACTTT CASSQGQVEFSPLHF
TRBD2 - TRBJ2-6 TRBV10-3 TGTGCCATCAGTGCCCTAGCGGGAGCTGGGGCCAACGTCCTGACTTTC CAISALAGAGANVLTF
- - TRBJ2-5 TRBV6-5 TGTGCCAGCAGTCCGACGGGTTTGGTAGAGACCCAGTACTTC CASSPTGLVETQYF
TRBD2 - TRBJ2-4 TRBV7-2 TGTGCCAGCAGCCCCCTAGGACTAGCGGGGGCCAAAAACATTCAGTACTTC CASSPLGLAGAKNIQYF
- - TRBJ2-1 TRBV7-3 TGTGCCAGCAGCTTAACGGACAGTAGCTCCTACAATGAGCAGTTCTTC CASSLTDSSSYNEQFF
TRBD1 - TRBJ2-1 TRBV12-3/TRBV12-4 TGTGCCAGTTACGACAGGGGCAATGAGCAGTTCTTC CASYDRGNEQFF
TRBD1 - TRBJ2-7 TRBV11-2 TGTGCCAGCAGCTTAGAGACAGGGAGATACGAGCAGTACTTC CASSLETGRYEQYF
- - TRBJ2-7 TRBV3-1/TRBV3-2 TGTGCCAGCAGCCAAGGGAGAGCAGCATTCGAGCAGTACTTC CASSQGRAAFEQYF
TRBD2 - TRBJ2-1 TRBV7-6 TGTGCCAGCAGCCCGGGACTAGCGGGAGGGGGCTCCTACAATGAGCAGTTCTTC CASSPGLAGGGSYNEQFF
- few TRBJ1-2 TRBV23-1 TGCGCCCTGGACAGAGACTATGGCTACACCTTC CALDRDYGYTF
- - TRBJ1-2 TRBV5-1 TGCGCCAGCAGCGGGGAGCAGGCCCATGGCTACACCTTC CASSGEQAHGYTF
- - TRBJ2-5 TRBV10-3 TGTGCCATCAGTGGGGGACTCGGAGAGACCCAGTACTTC CAISGGLGETQYF
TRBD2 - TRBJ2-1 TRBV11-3 TGTGCCAGCAGCTTAGGACGCGGGAGAAATGAGCAGTTCTTC CASSLGRGRNEQFF
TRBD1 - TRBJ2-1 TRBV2 TGTGCCAGCAGGGGAATAGACAGGGATATATCCAATGAGCAGTTCTTC CASRGIDRDISNEQFF
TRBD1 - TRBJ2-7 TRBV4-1 TGCGCCAGCAGCCAATCCGGGACAGGGTCCTACGAGCAGTACTTC CASSQSGTGSYEQYF
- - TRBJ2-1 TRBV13 TGTGCCAGCAGCTTTAGGGGAACCTACAATGAGCAGTTCTTC CASSFRGTYNEQFF
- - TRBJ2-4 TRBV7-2 TGTGCCAGCAGCTTAACTAGCAGCGACATTCAGTACTTC CASSLTSSDIQYF
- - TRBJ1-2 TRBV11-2 TGTGCCAGCAGCCTCGGGCGGGGAGGTGGCTACACCTTC CASSLGRGGGYTF
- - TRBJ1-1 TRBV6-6 TGTGCCAGCAGCACGGGTAAAGACACTGAAGCTTTCTTT CASSTGKDTEAFF
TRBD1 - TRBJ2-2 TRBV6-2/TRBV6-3 TGTGCCAGCAGCGAACGACAGGGAGCTAACACCGGGGAGCTGTTTTTT CASSERQGANTGELFF
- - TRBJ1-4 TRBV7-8 TGTGCCAGCAGCTGGGGCAGCGAGAATGAAAAACTGTTTTTT CASSWGSENEKLFF
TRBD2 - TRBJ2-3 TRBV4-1 TGCGCCAGCAGCCCGGGGGGACGGGGCACAGATACGCAGTATTTT CASSPGGRGTDTQYF
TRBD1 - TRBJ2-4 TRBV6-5 TGTGCCAGCAGTTACCGACAGGGGGCGAACATTCAGTACTTC CASSYRQGANIQYF
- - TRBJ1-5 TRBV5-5 TGTGCCAGCCAGCGAGAGGCGGGTCAGCCCCAGCATTTT CASQREAGQPQHF
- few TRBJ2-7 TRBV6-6 TGTGCCACCAGGGGCCCTTACGAGCAGTACTTC CATRGPYEQYF
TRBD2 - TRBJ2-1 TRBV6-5 TGTGCCAGCTCGCTAGCGGGGAGCTCCTACAATGAGCAGTTCTTC CASSLAGSSYNEQFF
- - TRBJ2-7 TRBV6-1 TGTGCCAGCAGTGAAGGGTTGTTGGCCCAGCAGTACTTC CASSEGLLAQQYF
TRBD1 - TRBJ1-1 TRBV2 TGTGCCAGCCGGGACAGTATGAACACTGAAGCTTTCTTT CASRDSMNTEAFF
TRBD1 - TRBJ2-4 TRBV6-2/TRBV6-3 TGTGCCAGCAGTAAAGGGGGCCGGGCCAAAAACATTCAGTACTTC CASSKGGRAKNIQYF
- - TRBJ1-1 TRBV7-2 TGTGCCAGCAGCTTATGGGGAGGGGCCCTGAACACTGAAGCTTTCTTT CASSLWGGALNTEAFF
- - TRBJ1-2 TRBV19 TGTGCCAGTTACCGGACAGATGTGCGGGGCTACACCTTC CASYRTDVRGYTF
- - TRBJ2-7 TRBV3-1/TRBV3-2 TGTGCCAGCAGCCCCCTTCTTTTCGGGAGTTCTCCCTACGAGCAGTACTTC CASSPLLFGSSPYEQYF
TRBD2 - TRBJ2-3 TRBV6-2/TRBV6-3 TGTGCCAGCAGTCCCGGAAGGACTAGCGCGAGCACAGATACGCAGTATTTT CASSPGRTSASTDTQYF
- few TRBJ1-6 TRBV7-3 TGTGCCAGCAGCTTTCAGGGAGGCTCACCCCTCCACTTT CASSFQGGSPLHF